These T cell receptor beta chains were read from a single sample in a study of T-cell reconstitution after alpha-beta-depleted transplantation in children. MiXCR was run by TCRdb on the PCR reads, yielding one entry per CDR3 protein. The sample records 300,000 to 400,000 distinct CDR3 sequences, around 15% being singletons. This specimen consisted of PBMCs, mostly from graft donor cells, obtained 360 days after TCRalphabeta/CD19-depleted stem cell transplant. These receptors were obtained from a male patient aged 2-9 years who had a stem cell transplant for acute lymphoblastic leukemia, so the T cells may come from the graft donor. The CDR3 runs from the conserved cysteine through the conserved F or W. The order of the fields is clone size, V gene, J gene, D gene, CDR3 protein, CDR3 DNA. D genes are given only for firm matches. Clone size is shown for a subset of rows, as once, few, many or a class of expanded clone.

few	TRBV4-3	TRBJ2-1	NA	CASSQEPLGGSYNEQFF	TGCGCCAGCAGCCAGGAACCACTAGGGGGCTCCTACAATGAGCAGTTCTTC
few	TRBV6-1	TRBJ1-5	NA	CASSVTGESQPQHF	TGTGCCAGCAGTGTCACCGGGGAGAGTCAGCCCCAGCATTTT
few	TRBV12-5	TRBJ2-7	NA	CASGKQDEQYF	TGTGCTAGTGGCAAACAAGACGAGCAGTACTTC
many	TRBV7-9	TRBJ2-1	NA	CASSLLPNEQFF	TGTGCCAGCAGCTTGCTGCCCAATGAGCAGTTCTTC
many	TRBV29-1	TRBJ2-3	TRBD2	CSAHGLLATITDTQYF	TGCAGCGCCCACGGCCTACTAGCGACGATCACAGATACGCAGTATTTT
NA	TRBV5-1	TRBJ2-5	TRBD1	CASKEGTDFQETQYF	TGCGCCAGCAAAGAGGGGACAGACTTCCAAGAGACCCAGTACTTC
few	TRBV5-1	TRBJ1-1	NA	CASSRTDSNTEAFF	TGCGCCAGCAGCAGGACAGATTCGAACACTGAAGCTTTCTTT
NA	TRBV9	TRBJ2-3	TRBD2	CASSVAGASGRIADTQYF	TGTGCCAGCAGCGTAGCTGGAGCGAGCGGGAGGATCGCAGATACGCAGTATTTT
few	TRBV5-4	TRBJ2-3	NA	CASSLVRGATDTQYF	TGTGCCAGCAGCTTGGTGAGGGGGGCAACAGATACGCAGTATTTT
NA	TRBV5-1	TRBJ2-7	NA	CASSLYDQSYEQYF	TGCGCCAGCAGCTTGTATGACCAGTCCTACGAGCAGTACTTC
many	TRBV5-4	TRBJ2-4	TRBD1	CASSFDRGVGQNIQYF	TGTGCCAGCAGCTTCGACAGGGGAGTAGGGCAAAACATTCAGTACTTC
few	TRBV6-1	TRBJ2-7	TRBD2	CASRGLAGWNEQYF	TGTGCCAGCCGGGGACTAGCGGGATGGAACGAGCAGTACTTC
few	TRBV29-1	TRBJ2-3	NA	CSVLVPADTQYF	TGCAGCGTCTTGGTTCCCGCAGATACGCAGTATTTT
NA	TRBV24-1	TRBJ2-1	NA	CATSDLTAGYNEQFF	TGTGCCACCAGTGATTTGACAGCGGGTTACAATGAGCAGTTCTTC
NA	TRBV10-3	TRBJ2-1	NA	CAISESGLVQFF	TGTGCCATCAGTGAGTCAGGTCTGGTGCAATTCTTC
few	TRBV9	TRBJ2-3	TRBD1	CASSEGTAPRMDTQYF	TGTGCCAGCAGCGAGGGGACAGCCCCAAGGATGGATACGCAGTATTTT
few	TRBV7-2	TRBJ2-3	TRBD1	CASSSTGGQGNTDTQYF	TGTGCCAGCAGCTCTACGGGGGGACAGGGCAACACAGATACGCAGTATTTT
many	TRBV4-2	TRBJ2-2	NA	CASSQELGANTGELFF	TGTGCCAGCAGCCAAGAACTGGGGGCGAACACCGGGGAGCTGTTTTTT
NA	TRBV6-1	TRBJ2-1	NA	CASSEETPWEQFF	TGTGCCAGCAGTGAGGAGACCCCGTGGGAGCAGTTCTTC
NA	TRBV6-5	TRBJ1-1	NA	CASSPGVTEAFF	TGTGCCAGCAGCCCAGGGGTCACTGAAGCTTTCTTT
few	TRBV27	TRBJ2-3	NA	CASRVTSTDTQYF	TGTGCCAGCAGAGTGACTAGCACAGATACGCAGTATTTT
NA	TRBV28	TRBJ2-1	NA	CASSFRGGGLLNEQFF	TGTGCCAGCAGTTTTAGGGGGGGGGGACTACTAAATGAGCAGTTCTTC
NA	TRBV4-1	TRBJ2-7	NA	CASSNEAATSYEQYF	TGCGCCAGCAGCAACGAGGCAGCGACTTCCTACGAGCAGTACTTC
many	TRBV6-2/TRBV6-3	TRBJ1-4	NA	CASSYGPQDTNEKLFF	TGTGCCAGCAGTTACGGTCCACAGGATACTAATGAAAAACTGTTTTTT